The 17 T cell receptor beta chains listed next were all sequenced from one sample in a study of cytomegalovirus exposure and HLA in healthy donors. The PCR used 60 Vbeta and 13 Jbeta primers. Assay: immunoSEQ multiplex PCR; the TCRdb copy retains only in-frame clones and omits some. The sample yields roughly 100,000 clones, approximately 60% seen once. The sample taken for sequencing was PBMCs. Receptors originate from a woman aged 45-59 years in good health and CMV-seropositive.

The chain carries TRBV5-1 and TRBJ2-5; D gene unclear. Trimming left V 4 bases short and J 2 bases short, with 6 bases between. This CDR3 contains 12 residues. Germline lookup yields CDR1 SGHRS and CDR2 YFSETQ. In nucleotides, the CDR3 is TGCGCCAGCAGCGAACTACAAGAGACCCAGTACTTC. It translates to CASSELQETQYF.

This clone was counted between two and nine times. The J gene is TRBJ1-5, the V gene TRBV28; 8 bases are a match to TRBD1. V lost 4 bases, J lost 6 bases, and 5 bases stayed unmatched. Germline V gene data show CDR1 as MDHEN and CDR2 as SYDVKM. The CDR3 is 14 residues long. CDR3 in amino acids: CASSSRTGIQPQHF. The CDR3 DNA reads as TGTGCCAGCAGTTCCCGGACAGGGATTCAGCCCCAGCATTTT. Using reference TRBV28 and TRBJ1-5 for the parts outside the CDR3, the full variable domain is DVKVTQSSRYLVKRTGEKVFLECVQDMDHENMFWYRQDPGLGLRLIYFSYDVKMKEKGDIPEGYSVSREKKERFSLILESASTNQTSMYLCASSSRTGIQPQHFGDGTRLSIL.

V is TRBV7-9 and J is TRBJ2-3; no clear D gene. This CDR3 is 15 amino acids long. Germline V gene sequence: CDR1 SEHNR, CDR2 FQNEAQ (reference sequence). V was cut by 1 base and J by 0 bases, with 8 bases left in between. The CDR3 loop is CASSLVTLSTDTQYF. The CDR3 coding sequence is TGTGCCAGCAGCTTAGTTACTTTGAGCACAGATACGCAGTATTTT.

V usage is TRBV30 and J usage is TRBJ1-4; D gene unclear. V was trimmed by 0 bases and J by 4 bases, leaving 9 bases between them. Germline V gene sequence: CDR1 GTSNPN, CDR2 SVGIG (reference sequence). The CDR3 contains 14 residues. As DNA, the CDR3 is TGTGCCTGGAGTGTAGTCAGAATTAATGAAAAACTGTTTTTT. This translates into CAWSVVRINEKLFF.

The genes are TRBV30 and TRBJ1-5, with D perhaps matching TRBD1 (6 bases). This CDR3 is built from 15 residues. CDR1 and CDR2 from the germline V gene are GTSNPN and SVGIG (reference sequence). Trimming cost V 0 bases and J 7 bases, with 16 bases left between them. The CDR3 DNA follows: TGTGCCTGGAGTGTAAGAGGGGGGGCTGGGCAGCCCCAGCATTTT. Protein sequence: CAWSVRGGAGQPQHF.

The chain uses TRBV9 and TRBJ2-7, with TRBD2 matching over 11 bases. The V gene's germline CDR1 is SGDLS and CDR2 YYNGEE. The CDR3 spans 14 residues. Trimming removed 3 bases from V and 4 bases from J; junction bases left unmatched: 3. The CDR3 DNA sequence: TGTGCCAGCAGCGCCCTAGCGGGGGGTTACGAGCAGTACTTC. Amino acid sequence: CASSALAGGYEQYF.

This rearrangement joins TRBV2 to TRBJ1-2, with D perhaps TRBD1 (5 bases). CDR1 is SNHLY and CDR2 is FYNNEI in the germline V gene. Trimming removed 6 bases from V and 2 bases from J, with 16 bases in between. This CDR3 is built from 15 residues. The CDR3 nucleotides read TGTGCCAGCAGGAAACAAACAGGAGCCAACTATGGCTACACCTTC. Encoded protein: CASRKQTGANYGYTF. The variable domain in full, completed from reference TRBV2 and TRBJ1-2, reads EPEVTQTPSHQVTQMGQEVILRCVPISNHLYFYWYRQILGQKVEFLVSFYNNEISEKSEIFDDQFSVERPDGSNFTLKIRSTKLEDSAMYFCASRKQTGANYGYTFGSGTRLTVV.

The chain couples TRBV28 to TRBJ2-5; 7 bases are shared with TRBD1. CDR3 size: 14 residues. Germline values: CDR1 MDHEN, CDR2 SYDVKM. The J segment lost 5 bases and the V segment lost 3 bases, leaving 6 bases of the junction unmatched. The CDR3 nucleotides read TGTGCCAGCAGTTTTAACAGGGGATCGGAGACCCAGTACTTC. Translating gives CASSFNRGSETQYF.

V and J are TRBV9 and TRBJ1-2; tentative D call: TRBD1 (5 bases). The length of the CDR3 is 15 residues. Germline CDR1 SGDLS, CDR2 YYNGEE. The germline V and J ends were trimmed by 4 bases and 4 bases, with 17 bases remaining between them. The CDR3 coding sequence is TGTGCCAGCAGCCCCGCGACAGTGGGAGGCTATGGCTACACCTTC. This encodes CASSPATVGGYGYTF.

The rearrangement joins TRBV6-5 to TRBJ2-7; 7 bases map to TRBD2. The trim removed 7 bases at V and 2 bases at J, leaving 11 bases unmatched. Germline CDR1 is MNHEY and CDR2 is SVGAGI. The CDR3 length is 15 residues. The CDR3 loop is CASILGEGQTYEQYF. CDR3 coding DNA: TGTGCCAGCATCCTCGGGGAGGGCCAAACCTACGAGCAGTACTTC.

The genes are TRBV30 and TRBJ1-2; 8 bases align to TRBD1. The germline V gene encodes CDR1 GTSNPN and CDR2 SVGIG (reference sequence). J lost 1 base, V lost 2 bases, and 0 bases had no gene match. The length of the CDR3 is 13 residues. The CDR3 reads CAWSTGGNYGYTF. In DNA form, the CDR3 reads TGTGCCTGGAGTACAGGGGGTAACTATGGCTACACCTTC.

This chain connects TRBV9 to TRBJ1-4; weak D call: TRBD1 (5 bases). V was clipped by 0 bases and J by 4 bases, with 7 bases between them. From germline, CDR1 is SGDLS and CDR2 YYNGEE. CDR3 size: 14 residues. The CDR3 DNA is TGTGCCAGCAGCGTAGGCACAGGTAATGAAAAACTGTTTTTT. It is translated as CASSVGTGNEKLFF. Using reference TRBV9 and TRBJ1-4 for the parts outside the CDR3, the full variable domain is DSGVTQTPKHLITATGQRVTLRCSPRSGDLSVYWYQQSLDQGLQFLIQYYNGEERAKGNILERFSAQQFPDLHSELNLSSLELGDSALYFCASSVGTGNEKLFFGSGTQLSVL.

This clone was seen a handful of times. The rearrangement links TRBV27 to TRBJ1-2, with 7 bases matching TRBD1. Germline-derived CDR1 and CDR2 are MNHEY and SMNVEV (reference sequence). The CDR3 runs 15 residues. J gave up 6 bases and V 4 bases, and 11 bases lay outside the gene matches. CDR3 bases: TGTGCCAGCAGTTCGACAGGGAACGCGAGGGATGGCTACACCTTC. Translated: CASSSTGNARDGYTF.

The V gene is TRBV19, the J gene TRBJ2-7; 9 bases agree with TRBD1. CDR1 and CDR2 (germline): LNHDA, SQIVND (reference sequence). Germline trimming cut 3 bases from V and 6 bases from J; bases unmatched to any gene: 6. CDR3 length equals 14 residues. The DNA of the CDR3 is TGTGCCAGTAGTATCAGGGGACAGGGTGGCGAGCAGTACTTC. Protein sequence: CASSIRGQGGEQYF.

The rearrangement links TRBV15 to TRBJ2-5, with a weak D call TRBD2 (6 bases). The ends were cut back, 1 base at V and 4 bases at J, with 10 bases in the middle. The length of the CDR3 is 14 residues. The germline CDR1 and CDR2 sequences are LNHNV and YYDKDF (reference sequence). The CDR3 nucleotides read TGTGCCACCAGCAGAGGGGGCGGGGCAGAGACCCAGTACTTC. Encoded protein: CATSRGGGAETQYF.

The chain uses TRBV7-3 and TRBJ2-1; 8 nucleotides align to TRBD2. The germline CDR1 and CDR2 sequences are SGHTA and FQGTGA. The CDR3 sequence is 17 residues long. Trimming removed 0 bases from V and 4 bases from J; junction bases left unmatched: 8. The chain's CDR3 is CASSLTSASGGYNEQFF. DNA of the CDR3: TGTGCCAGCAGCTTAACGTCTGCAAGCGGGGGTTACAATGAGCAGTTCTTC.

In its sample, this clone was seen a few times. DNA for the CDR3: TGTGCCAGCAGCTACCAGGGTAGCGGACAAGAGACCCAGTACTTC. This gives the protein CASSYQGSGQETQYF. The V and J genes are TRBV7-8 and TRBJ2-5; tentative D call: TRBD2 (6 bases). In germline, CDR1 is SGHVS, CDR2 FQNEAQ. Trimming pared 4 bases from V and 2 bases from J, leaving 14 bases between. This CDR3 has 15 amino acids. The whole variable domain, filled in from reference TRBV7-8 and TRBJ2-5, reads GAGVSQSPRYKVAKRGQDVALRCDPISGHVSLFWYQQALGQGPEFLTYFQNEAQLDKSGLPSDRFFAERPEGSVSTLKIQRTQQEDSAVYLCASSYQGSGQETQYFGPGTRLLVL.